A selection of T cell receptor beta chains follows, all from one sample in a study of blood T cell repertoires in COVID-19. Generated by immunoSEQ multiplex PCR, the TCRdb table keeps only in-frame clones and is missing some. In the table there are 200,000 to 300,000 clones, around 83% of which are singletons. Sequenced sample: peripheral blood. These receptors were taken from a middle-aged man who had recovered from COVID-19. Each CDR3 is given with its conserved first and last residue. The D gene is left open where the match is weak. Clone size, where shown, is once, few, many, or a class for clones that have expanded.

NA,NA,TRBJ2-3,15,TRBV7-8,TGTGCCAGCAGCTTAGTCCCGCTCGGGGAAGATACGCAGTATTTT,CASSLVPLGEDTQYF
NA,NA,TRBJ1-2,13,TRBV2,TGTGCCAGCAGTGCCGGGGGTAACTATGGCTACACCTTC,CASSAGGNYGYTF
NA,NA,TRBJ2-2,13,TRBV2,TGTGCCAGCAGTGAAGAAGGGGCCGGGGAGCTGTTTTTT,CASSEEGAGELFF
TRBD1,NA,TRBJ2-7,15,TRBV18,TGTGCCAGCTCACCCCCCGGGACAGGACCCTACGAGCAGTACTTC,CASSPPGTGPYEQYF
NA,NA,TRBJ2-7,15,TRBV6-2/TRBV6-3,TGTGCCAGCAGTTACGCGGGACAGCGGACCTACGAGCAGTACTTC,CASSYAGQRTYEQYF
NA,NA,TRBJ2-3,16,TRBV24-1,TGTGCCACCAGTGGGGGAGCAGGGGTTAGCACAGATACGCAGTATTTT,CATSGGAGVSTDTQYF
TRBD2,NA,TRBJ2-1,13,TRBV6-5,TGTGCAGCGGGACCCAGCTCCTACAATGAGCAGTTCTTC,CAAGPSSYNEQFF
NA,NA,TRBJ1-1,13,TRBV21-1,TGTGCCAGCAGCAAAGCCCTGACAACTGAAGCTTTCTTT,CASSKALTTEAFF
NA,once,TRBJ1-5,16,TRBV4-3,TGCGCCAGCAGCCGACGGGTGATGAAACGGGATCAGCCCCAGCATTTT,CASSRRVMKRDQPQHF
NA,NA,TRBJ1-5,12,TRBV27,TGTGCCAGCAGTTCCCCCGGGGGGCCCCAGCATTTT,CASSSPGGPQHF
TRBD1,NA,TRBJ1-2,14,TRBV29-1,TGCAGCGTTGAAGATACAGGGGTCAACTATGGCTACACCTTC,CSVEDTGVNYGYTF
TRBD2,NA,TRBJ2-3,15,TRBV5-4,TGTGCCAGCAGCTTGGCCGCGGGGGGCAGGAGTACGCAGTATTTT,CASSLAAGGRSTQYF
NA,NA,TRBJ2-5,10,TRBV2,TGTGCCAGCAACTCAGAGACCCAGTACTTC,CASNSETQYF
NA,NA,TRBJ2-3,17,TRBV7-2,TGTGCCAGCAGCTTAGCAGGCAGGGAGGTTAGGGCAGATACGCAGTATTTT,CASSLAGREVRADTQYF
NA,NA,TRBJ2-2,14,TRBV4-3,TGCGCCAGCAGCCAAGACTATTATCCCGGGGAGCTGTTTTTT,CASSQDYYPGELFF
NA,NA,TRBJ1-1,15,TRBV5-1,TGCGCCAGCAGCTTGGCTCCGGGGATGAACACTGAAGCTTTCTTT,CASSLAPGMNTEAFF
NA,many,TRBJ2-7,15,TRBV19,TGTGCCAGTAGTTTTGACAGTCAGACCTCCTACGAGCAGTACTTC,CASSFDSQTSYEQYF
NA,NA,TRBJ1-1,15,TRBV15,TGTGCCACCAGCAGAGATGATTTGAGGACTTCTGAAGCTTTCTTT,CATSRDDLRTSEAFF
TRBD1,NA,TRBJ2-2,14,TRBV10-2,TGCGCCAGCGGGGACAGGGTGAACACCGGGGAGCTGTTTTTT,CASGDRVNTGELFF
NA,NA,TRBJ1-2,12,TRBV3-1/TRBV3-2,TGTGCCAGCAGCCAAGATGCCGGGGGCTACACCTTC,CASSQDAGGYTF